This TCR beta chain was identified in a study of beta chain features in type 1 diabetes. General study points: Small HLA sub-analyses could not settle whether HLA shapes TCRB rearrangement. People with Type 1 diabetes carried modestly yet significantly shorter TCRB CDR3s in all four CD4+ subsets.

Worth noting for this clone: Its specificity is unknown.

One heparinised draw of blood, averaging about 116 mL, came from each donor. Since all of the isolated RNA was reverse transcribed, expressed TCRB transcripts were what got sequenced. Profiling relied on immunoSEQ multiplex PCR, and the TCRdb table lists in-frame clones only, not all of them. Of 150,000 or so clones listed, about 9.2% were seen once; the top ten hold approximately 0.68%. Trimming took off 0 bases at V and 6 bases at J, with 12 bases between the two ends. CDR1 is SGHAT and CDR2 is FQNNGV in the germline V gene. This CDR3 is built from 14 residues. The source is a young man in good health. V and J are TRBV11-2 and TRBJ2-7; D might be TRBD1 (5 bases). Sequencing input: central memory CD4+ T cells from blood. CDR3 region: CASSLEYRGSEQYF. CDR3 bases: TGTGCCAGCAGCTTAGAATATAGGGGTAGCGAGCAGTACTTC.